The text below deals with one T cell receptor beta chain. Generated by immunoSEQ multiplex PCR, the TCRdb table keeps only in-frame clones and is missing some. The sample lists 540,000 or so clones, around 82% occurring once. The CDR3 extends over 12 amino acids. V was cut by 8 bases and J by 4 bases, with 10 bases left in between. Germline CDR1 is SNHLY and CDR2 is FYNNEI. This entry is derived from a study of shared T cell receptors in the human thymus. The sample was also reused in another study, on human thymus T cells. As reported in that work: The donor group consisted of healthy Finnish infants who were having corrective surgery for congenital heart defects. An apparent bias in V and J gene usage was seen in thymic and blood repertoires. Related studies found that unrelated individuals share highly overlapping thymic repertoires.

This chain links TRBV2 with TRBJ2-3; D is perhaps TRBD2 (5 bases). Input material: thymocytes. The source is a boy younger than two with a congenital heart defect. Here the CDR3 reads CASGSWADTQYF. The CDR3 nucleotides are TGTGCCAGCGGGAGTTGGGCAGATACGCAGTATTTT.